This TCR beta chain was found in a study of vaccination and CD4 T cells after COVID-19 (dated by TCRdb to 2021 to 2024). Turning to the overall study: The convalescent cohort included six males and four females, with two Hispanic individuals, seven Caucasians, two Asians and one multiracial person. Participants got two doses of the Pfizer-BioNTech BNT162b2 vaccine (n=8) or two doses of the Moderna mRNA-1273 vaccine (n=2). Post-COVID blood samples were collected from convalescent patients a median of around 100 days after diagnosis, with a range of about 35 to 180 days. Culture stimuli were overlapping spike peptide pools from SARS-CoV-2 and from the common cold coronaviruses HCoV-NL63, HCoV-OC43 and HCoV-229E. Post-vaccine blood samples were taken a median of roughly 75 days after the second vaccine dose, with a range of 14 to 241 days. An earlier paper using these donors assessed, at the TCR clonotype level, memory CD4+ T cell crossreactivity between SARS-CoV-2 and common cold coronavirus spike proteins. In fewer than 12 COVID-19 convalescent patients and 4 infection-naive healthy vaccine recipients, researchers compared the spike-specific CD4+ TCR repertoire from before mRNA vaccination with the repertoire from after. Control cultures used a CEFX viral epitope pool as positive control, an HIV-1 Nef peptide pool as negative control, or no peptide. General findings and caveats noted by the study authors: Although the median number of SARS-CoV-2-reactive clonotypes went up from more than 20 after infection to more than 30 after vaccination, the increase was not significant. Among the post-vaccine SARS-CoV-2-reactive clones in convalescent patients, a median approximately 86% showed up only after vaccination, which suggests vaccine-specific priming. In convalescent patients, nearly all vaccine-specific clones (304 of 307) were found to be mono-reactive for SARS-CoV-2 spike rather than cross-reactive with common cold coronaviruses. Relatively few convalescent patients were included in the study, and early timepoints after natural infection were not analyzed.

This clonotype was detected only a few times. No cognate antigen has been identified for it. No much larger clone is present one base from it, and per-base qualities are unavailable. The treatment or condition label for this specimen denotes: roughly 10-day PBMC culture with coronavirus spike peptide pools or control peptides (ViraFEST assay). CD4+ T cells from unexposed donors were collected before the COVID-19 pandemic (2011-2018). The ViraFEST assay was used in the study, in which antigen-specific T cells were expanded with peptide pools and expanded clonotypes were subsequently identified by TCR sequencing. Over 1.5 million PBMCs per well were cultured in IMDM with roughly 5% human AB serum and 8 to 10 IU/ml IL-2, plus 10 ug/ml peptide pools. On days 3 and 7, half of the culture medium was replaced with fresh IL-2-containing medium. After 10 days of culture, CD4+ T cells were isolated by negative selection using the EasySep CD4+ T cell isolation kit. As cell number allowed, CD4+ T cells from unexposed donors were tested for reactivity to SARS-CoV-2 S and N and to four common cold coronavirus spike pools. PBMCs were separated from whole blood using Ficoll-Paque Plus gradient centrifugation and then either used fresh or cryopreserved at -140C. In general, triplicate wells were set up for every culture condition. The leukapheresis product used for the unexposed donors was purchased from a commercial source.

Trimming leaves V shorter by 5 bases and J shorter by 4 bases, with the junction holding 4 bases beyond the gene matches. From cysteine to phenylalanine, the CDR3 is 14 amino acids long. Only CDR3 DNA is held: 42 bases, read in frame from base 1. Taken from the germline V gene (reference sequence), the CDR1 and CDR2 loops are LNHDA and SQIVND. Library preparation was by PCR. TCR sequencing of DNA from cultured CD4+ T cells used the Oncomine TCR Beta short-read assay at the Johns Hopkins FTIC core. Genomic DNA was extracted from the cultured CD4+ T cells with the QIAamp micro DNA kit. Oncomine TCR Beta libraries from cultured CD4+ T cells were pooled using unique dual indexes and sequenced on an Illumina iSeq 100. On the authors' methods: Non-productive sequences were removed, and CDR3s not starting with C, not ending with F or W, or shorter than 7 amino acids were discarded. The MANAFEST web application was used to identify antigen-specific clonotypes by comparing peptide-stimulated wells against reference wells and other culture wells. For a clone to be called positive, the clone needed an FDR below 0.05, an odds ratio above 5, and a productive frequency above 0.1% in at least two of three replicate wells. Cross-reactive clonotypes were defined as significantly expanded in both SARS-CoV-2 spike wells and at least one common cold coronavirus spike condition. Using R version 3.6.1, CDR3 homology was evaluated through Levenshtein distances (stringdist) along with unrooted phylogenetic trees (ape). TCRdb applied fastp at Q25 and MiXCR to the public reads, then kept only in-frame beta chains. Identical CDR3 proteins give one entry, which carries the most common genes and DNA. None of the V and J calls come from the authors' own analysis; TCRdb made them. Across this sample there are 9,500 or so distinct CDR3 sequences, with more than 25% seen only once. The ten top clones hold around 25% of the sample.

The rearrangement combines TRBV19 with TRBJ2-7; 11 central nucleotides agree with TRBD1. The origin of this receptor is a human donor in good health. Sequencing was done on a sample of CD4+ T cells from blood, cultured in vitro. The DNA sequence follows: TGTGCCAGTAGTGGGGGACAGGGGGTGTACGAGCAGTACTTC. It translates to CASSGGQGVYEQYF. The CDR3, completed at both ends by the reference TRBV19 and TRBJ2-7 genes, gives the full variable domain DGGITQSPKYLFRKEGQNVTLSCEQNLNHDAMYWYRQDPGQGLRLIYYSQIVNDFQKGDIAEGYSVSREKKESFPLTVTSAQKNPTAFYLCASSGGQGVYEQYFGPGTRLTVT.